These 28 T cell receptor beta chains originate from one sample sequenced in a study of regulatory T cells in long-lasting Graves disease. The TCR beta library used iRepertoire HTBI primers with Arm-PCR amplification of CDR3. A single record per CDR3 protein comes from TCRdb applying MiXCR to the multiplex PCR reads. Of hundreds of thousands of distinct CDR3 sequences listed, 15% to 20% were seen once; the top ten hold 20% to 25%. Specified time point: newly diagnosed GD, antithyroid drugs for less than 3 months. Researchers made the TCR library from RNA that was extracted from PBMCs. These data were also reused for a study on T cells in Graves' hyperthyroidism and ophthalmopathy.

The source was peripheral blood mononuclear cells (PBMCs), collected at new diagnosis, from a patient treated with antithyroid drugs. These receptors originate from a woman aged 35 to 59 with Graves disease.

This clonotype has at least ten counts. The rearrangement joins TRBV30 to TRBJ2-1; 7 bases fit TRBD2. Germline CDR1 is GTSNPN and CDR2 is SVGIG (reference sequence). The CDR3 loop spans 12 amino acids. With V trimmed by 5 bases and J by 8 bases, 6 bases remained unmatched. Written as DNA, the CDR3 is TGTGCCTGGGGCCTAGCGGCTCATGAGCAGTTCTTC. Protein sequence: CAWGLAAHEQFF.

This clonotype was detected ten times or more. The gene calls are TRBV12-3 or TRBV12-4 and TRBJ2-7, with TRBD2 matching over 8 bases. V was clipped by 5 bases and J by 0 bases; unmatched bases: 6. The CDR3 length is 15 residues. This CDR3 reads CASSRPTSDSYEQYF. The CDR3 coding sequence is TGTGCCAGCAGTAGACCGACTAGCGACTCCTACGAGCAGTACTTC.

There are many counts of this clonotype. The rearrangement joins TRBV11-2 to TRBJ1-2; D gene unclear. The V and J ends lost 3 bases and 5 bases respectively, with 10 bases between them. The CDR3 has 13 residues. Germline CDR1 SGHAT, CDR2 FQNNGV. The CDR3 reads CASSLSDLYGYTF. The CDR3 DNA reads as TGTGCCAGCAGCTTGTCCGACTTGTATGGCTACACCTTC.

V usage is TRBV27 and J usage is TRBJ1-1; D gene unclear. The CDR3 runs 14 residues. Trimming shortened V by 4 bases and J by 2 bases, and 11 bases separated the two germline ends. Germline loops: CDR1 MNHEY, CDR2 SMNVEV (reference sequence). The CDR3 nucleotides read TGTGCCAGCAGTTCCCCCATGAGAAACACTGAAGCTTTCTTT. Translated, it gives CASSSPMRNTEAFF.

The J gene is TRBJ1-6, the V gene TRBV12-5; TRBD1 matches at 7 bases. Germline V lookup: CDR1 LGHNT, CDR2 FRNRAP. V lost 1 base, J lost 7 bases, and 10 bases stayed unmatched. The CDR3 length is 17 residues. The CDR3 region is CASGLGDREPGNSPLHF. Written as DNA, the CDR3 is TGTGCTAGTGGTTTGGGTGACAGGGAGCCAGGAAATTCACCCCTCCACTTT.

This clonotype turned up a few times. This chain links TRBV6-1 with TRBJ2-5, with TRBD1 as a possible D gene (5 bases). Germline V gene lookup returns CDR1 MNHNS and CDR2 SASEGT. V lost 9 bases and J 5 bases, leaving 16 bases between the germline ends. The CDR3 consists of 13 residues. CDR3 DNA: TGTGCCAGTAGCCCCAGGGTGAAGGAGACCCAGTACTTC. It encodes CASSPRVKETQYF.

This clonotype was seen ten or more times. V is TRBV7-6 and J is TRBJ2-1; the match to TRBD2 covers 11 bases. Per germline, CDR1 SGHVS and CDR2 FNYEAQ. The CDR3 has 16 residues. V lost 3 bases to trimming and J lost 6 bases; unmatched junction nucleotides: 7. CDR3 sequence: CASSLSSGGRFNEQFF. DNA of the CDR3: TGTGCCAGCAGCTTGTCTAGCGGGGGGAGATTCAATGAGCAGTTCTTC.

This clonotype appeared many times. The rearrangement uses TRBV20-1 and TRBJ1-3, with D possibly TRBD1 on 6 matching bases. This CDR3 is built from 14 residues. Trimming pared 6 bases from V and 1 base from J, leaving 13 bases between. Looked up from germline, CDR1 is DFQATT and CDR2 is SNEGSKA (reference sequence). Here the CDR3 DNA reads TGCAGTGCATCTACACAGGGATCTGGAAACACCATATATTTT. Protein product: CSASTQGSGNTIYF.

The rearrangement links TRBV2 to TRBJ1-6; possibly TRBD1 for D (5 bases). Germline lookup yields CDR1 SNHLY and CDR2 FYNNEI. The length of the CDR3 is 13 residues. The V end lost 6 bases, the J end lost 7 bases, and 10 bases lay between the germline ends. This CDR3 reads CASRGLSNSPLHF. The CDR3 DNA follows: TGTGCCAGCAGGGGACTTTCGAATTCACCCCTCCACTTT.

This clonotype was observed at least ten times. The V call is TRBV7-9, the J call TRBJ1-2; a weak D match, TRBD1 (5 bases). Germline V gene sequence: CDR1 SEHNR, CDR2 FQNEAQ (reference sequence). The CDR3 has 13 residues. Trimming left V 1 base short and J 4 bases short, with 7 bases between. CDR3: CASSLDQGYGYTF. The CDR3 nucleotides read TGTGCCAGCAGCTTAGACCAGGGCTATGGCTACACCTTC.

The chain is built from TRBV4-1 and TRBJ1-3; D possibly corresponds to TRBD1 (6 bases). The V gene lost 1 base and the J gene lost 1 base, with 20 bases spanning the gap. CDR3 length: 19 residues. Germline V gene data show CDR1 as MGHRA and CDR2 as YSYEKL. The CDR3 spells CASSQAAGGQGVSGNTIYF. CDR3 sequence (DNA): TGCGCCAGCAGCCAAGCGGCGGGGGGGCAAGGAGTTTCTGGAAACACCATATATTTT.

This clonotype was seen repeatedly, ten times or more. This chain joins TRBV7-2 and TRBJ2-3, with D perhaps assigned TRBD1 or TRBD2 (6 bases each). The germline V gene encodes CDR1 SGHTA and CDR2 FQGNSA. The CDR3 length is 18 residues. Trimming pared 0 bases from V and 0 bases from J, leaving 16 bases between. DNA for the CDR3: TGTGCCAGCAGCTTAGCGGGGAGACGGGGGCGTAGCACAGATACGCAGTATTTT. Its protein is CASSLAGRRGRSTDTQYF. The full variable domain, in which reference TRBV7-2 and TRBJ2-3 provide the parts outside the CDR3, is GAGVSQSPSNKVTEKGKDVELRCDPISGHTALYWYRQSLGQGLEFLIYFQGNSAPDKSGLPSDRFSAERTGGSVSTLTIQRTQQEDSAVYLCASSLAGRRGRSTDTQYFGPGTRLTVL.

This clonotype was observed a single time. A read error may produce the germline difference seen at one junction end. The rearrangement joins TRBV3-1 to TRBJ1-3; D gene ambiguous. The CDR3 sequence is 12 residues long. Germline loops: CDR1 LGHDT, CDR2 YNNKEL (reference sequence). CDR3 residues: CASSQGGNTICF. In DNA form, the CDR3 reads TGTGCCAGCAGCCAGGGCGGAAACACCATATGTTTT.

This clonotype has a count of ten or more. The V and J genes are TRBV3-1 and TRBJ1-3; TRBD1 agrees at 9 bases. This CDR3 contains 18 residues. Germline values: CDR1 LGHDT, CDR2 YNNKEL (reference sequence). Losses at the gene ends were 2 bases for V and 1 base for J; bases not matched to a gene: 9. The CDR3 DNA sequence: TGTGCCAGCAGCCAACCCGGGACAGGGACCGAGTCTGGAAACACCATATATTTT. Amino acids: CASSQPGTGTESGNTIYF.

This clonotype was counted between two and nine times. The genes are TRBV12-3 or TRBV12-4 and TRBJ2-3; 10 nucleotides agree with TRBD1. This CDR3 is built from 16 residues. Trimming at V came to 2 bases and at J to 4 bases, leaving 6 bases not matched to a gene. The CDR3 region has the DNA TGTGCCAGCAGTTTAACAGTGGGGACAGGGGCAGATACGCAGTATTTT. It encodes CASSLTVGTGADTQYF.

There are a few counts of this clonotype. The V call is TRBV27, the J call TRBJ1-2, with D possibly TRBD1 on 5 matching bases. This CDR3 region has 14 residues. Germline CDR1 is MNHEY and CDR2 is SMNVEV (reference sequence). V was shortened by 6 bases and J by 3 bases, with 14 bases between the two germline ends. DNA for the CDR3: TGTGCCAGCAGCTACCTCGGGGCAGACTATGGCTACACCTTC. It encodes CASSYLGADYGYTF.

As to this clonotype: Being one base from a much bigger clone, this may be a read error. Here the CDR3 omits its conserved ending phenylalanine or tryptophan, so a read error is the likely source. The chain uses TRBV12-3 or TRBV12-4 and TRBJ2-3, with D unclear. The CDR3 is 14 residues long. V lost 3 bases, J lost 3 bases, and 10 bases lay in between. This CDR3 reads CASSLSRRTDTQYL. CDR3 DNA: TGTGCCAGCAGTTTGTCGCGGCGAACAGATACGCAGTATTTA.

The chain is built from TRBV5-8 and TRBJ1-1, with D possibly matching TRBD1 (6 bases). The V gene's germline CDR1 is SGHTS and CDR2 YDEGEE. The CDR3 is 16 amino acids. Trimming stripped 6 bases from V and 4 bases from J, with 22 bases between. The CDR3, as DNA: TGTGCCAGCACTATACAATACGTTGAAGGGGGCACTGAAGCTTTCTTT. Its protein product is CASTIQYVEGGTEAFF.

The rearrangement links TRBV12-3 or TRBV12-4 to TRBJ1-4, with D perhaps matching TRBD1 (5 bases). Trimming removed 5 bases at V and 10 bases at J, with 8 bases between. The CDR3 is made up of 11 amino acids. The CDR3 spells CASSPGGKLFF. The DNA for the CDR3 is TGTGCCAGCAGTCCGGGGGGAAAACTGTTTTTT.

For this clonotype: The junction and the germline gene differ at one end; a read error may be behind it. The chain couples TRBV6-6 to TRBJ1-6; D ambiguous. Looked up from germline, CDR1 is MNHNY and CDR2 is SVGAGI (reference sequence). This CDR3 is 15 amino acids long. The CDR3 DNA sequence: TGTGGCAGCAGTTACTCGGAGCCCCAAAATTCACCCCTCCACTTT. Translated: CGSSYSEPQNSPLHF.

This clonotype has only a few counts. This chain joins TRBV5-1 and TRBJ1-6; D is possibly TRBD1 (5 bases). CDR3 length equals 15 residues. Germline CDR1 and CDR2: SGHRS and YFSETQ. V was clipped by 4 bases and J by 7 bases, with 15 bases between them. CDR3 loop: CASSAQGGVNSPLHF. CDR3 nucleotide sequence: TGCGCCAGCAGCGCTCAGGGAGGGGTAAATTCACCCCTCCACTTT.

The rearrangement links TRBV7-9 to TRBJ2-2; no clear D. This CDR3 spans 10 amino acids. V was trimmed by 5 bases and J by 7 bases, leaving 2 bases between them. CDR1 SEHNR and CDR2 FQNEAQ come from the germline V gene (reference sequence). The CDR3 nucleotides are TGTGCCAGCAGCGTCGGGGAGCTGTTTTTT. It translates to CASSVGELFF. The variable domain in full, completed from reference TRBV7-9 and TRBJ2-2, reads DTGVSQNPRHKITKRGQNVTFRCDPISEHNRLYWYRQTLGQGPEFLTYFQNEAQLEKSRLLSDRFSAERPKGSFSTLEIQRTEQGDSAMYLCASSVGELFFGEGSRLTVL.

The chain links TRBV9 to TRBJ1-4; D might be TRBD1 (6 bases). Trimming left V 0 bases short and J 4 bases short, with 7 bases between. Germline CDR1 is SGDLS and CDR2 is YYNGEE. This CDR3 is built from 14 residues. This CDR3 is CASSVGQVNEKLFF. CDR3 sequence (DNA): TGTGCCAGCAGCGTAGGACAGGTTAATGAAAAACTGTTTTTT.

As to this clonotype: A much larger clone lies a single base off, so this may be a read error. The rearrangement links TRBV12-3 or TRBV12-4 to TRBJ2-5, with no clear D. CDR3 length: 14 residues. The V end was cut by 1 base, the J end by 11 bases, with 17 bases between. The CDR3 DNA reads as TGTGCCAGCAGTTTAGACCTATCCTACAATGAGCAGTACTTC. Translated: CASSLDLSYNEQYF.

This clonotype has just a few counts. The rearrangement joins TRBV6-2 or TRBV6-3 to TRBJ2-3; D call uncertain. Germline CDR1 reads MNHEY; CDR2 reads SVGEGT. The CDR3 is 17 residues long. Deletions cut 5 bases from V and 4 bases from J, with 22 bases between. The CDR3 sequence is CASSVLKWLDVADTQYF. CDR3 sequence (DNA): TGTGCCAGCAGTGTCCTCAAATGGCTAGATGTAGCAGATACGCAGTATTTT.

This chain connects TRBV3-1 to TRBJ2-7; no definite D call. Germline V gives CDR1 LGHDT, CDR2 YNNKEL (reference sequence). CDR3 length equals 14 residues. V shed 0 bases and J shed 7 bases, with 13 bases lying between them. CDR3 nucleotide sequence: TGTGCCAGCAGCCAAGAGCGACTCACGAGGGAGCAGTACTTC. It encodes CASSQERLTREQYF.

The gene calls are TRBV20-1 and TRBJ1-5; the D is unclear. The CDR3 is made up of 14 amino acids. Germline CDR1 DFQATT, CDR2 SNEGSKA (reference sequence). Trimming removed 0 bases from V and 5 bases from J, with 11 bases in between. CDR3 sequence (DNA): TGCAGTGCTAGAGAGGGCGGGAGGTATCAGCCCCAGCATTTT. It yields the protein CSAREGGRYQPQHF.

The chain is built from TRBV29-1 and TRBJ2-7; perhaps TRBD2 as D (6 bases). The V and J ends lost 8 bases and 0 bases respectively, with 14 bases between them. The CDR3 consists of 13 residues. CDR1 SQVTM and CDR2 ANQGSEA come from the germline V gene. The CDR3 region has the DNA TGCAGCACTCTGGACGGGGGCTCCTACGAGCAGTACTTC. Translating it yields CSTLDGGSYEQYF.